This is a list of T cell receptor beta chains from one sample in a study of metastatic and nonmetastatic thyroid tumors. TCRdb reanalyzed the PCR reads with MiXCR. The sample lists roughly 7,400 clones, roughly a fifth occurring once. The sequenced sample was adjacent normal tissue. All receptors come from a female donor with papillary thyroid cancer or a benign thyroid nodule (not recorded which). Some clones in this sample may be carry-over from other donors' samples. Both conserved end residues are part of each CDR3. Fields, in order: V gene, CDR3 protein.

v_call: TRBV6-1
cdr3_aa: CASSLGSSGPYEQYF

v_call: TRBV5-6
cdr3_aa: CASSLHGEQFF

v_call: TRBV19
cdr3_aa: CASSPSGGTNPYEQYF

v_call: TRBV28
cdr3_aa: CASSYGTGRYNEQFF

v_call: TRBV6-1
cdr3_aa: CASGAFSYEQYF

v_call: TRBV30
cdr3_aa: CAWSVSFSSYNEQFF

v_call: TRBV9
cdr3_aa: CASSVGMGYYEQYF

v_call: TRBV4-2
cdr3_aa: CASSQDISGAGTDTQYF

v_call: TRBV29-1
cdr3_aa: CSVPWGVPNYGYTF

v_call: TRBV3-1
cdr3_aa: CASSQERTGSTDTQYF

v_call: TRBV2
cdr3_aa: CASYLPTSLGDTQYF

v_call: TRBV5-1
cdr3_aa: CASSPGGGGEAFF

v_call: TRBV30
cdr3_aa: CAWSVKGYYEQYF

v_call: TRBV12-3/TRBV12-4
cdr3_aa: CASSLREAYEQYF

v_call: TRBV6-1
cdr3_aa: CASSEGAGSTRYEQYF

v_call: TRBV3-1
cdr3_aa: CGCTPSGTYEQYF

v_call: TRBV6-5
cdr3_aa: CASSYTGTLNSPLHF

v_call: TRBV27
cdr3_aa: CASSRTASYEQYF

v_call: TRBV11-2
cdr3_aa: CASSSSSGINSYEQYF

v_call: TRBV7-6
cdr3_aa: CASSFQARDYEQYF

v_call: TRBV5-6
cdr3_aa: CASSLAGQAYGYTF

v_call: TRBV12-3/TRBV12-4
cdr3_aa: CASSRPSAETQYF

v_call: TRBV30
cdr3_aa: CAWSTKGYSNQSQHF

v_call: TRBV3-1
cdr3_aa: CASSQEEFMGQGRNNEQFF

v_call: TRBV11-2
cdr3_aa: CASSLDSAGNYYGYTF

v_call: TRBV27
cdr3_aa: CASRSGTGKSPLHF

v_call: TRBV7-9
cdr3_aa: CASSSMAGNSGANVLTF

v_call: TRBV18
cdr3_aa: CASSQGQALLSGANVLTF

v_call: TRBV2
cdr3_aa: CASSEVRVSYEQYF

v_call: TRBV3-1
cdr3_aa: CASSPTQGEQYF

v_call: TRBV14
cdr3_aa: CTSSQVFRRIADTQYF

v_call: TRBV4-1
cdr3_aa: CASSQVPGSNQPQHF

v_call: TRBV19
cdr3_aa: CASSPVEGREYEQYF

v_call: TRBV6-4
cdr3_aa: CASSEQYGMNTEAFF

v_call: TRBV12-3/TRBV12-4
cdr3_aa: CASSTTGGAGFYGYTF

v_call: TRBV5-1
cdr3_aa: CASSLELTGGTEAFF

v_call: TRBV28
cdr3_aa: CASSLRTLNTEAFF

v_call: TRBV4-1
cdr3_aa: CASSQDREGQFF

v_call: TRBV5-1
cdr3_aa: CASSRSQGDGYTF

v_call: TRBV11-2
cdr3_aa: CASSLDLSSYNEQFF

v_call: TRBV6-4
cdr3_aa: CASSYRFARFTF

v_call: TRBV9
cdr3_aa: CASSPRTGLSSGNTIYF

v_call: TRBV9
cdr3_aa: CASSVDPFYEQYF

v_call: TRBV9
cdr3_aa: CASSAWGGSYEQYF